Given below is one T cell receptor beta chain in context. Germline CDR1 SEHNR, CDR2 FQNEAQ (reference sequence). CDR3 length equals 13 residues. Trimming removed 1 base from V and 6 bases from J, with 7 bases in between. The repertoire was sequenced with immunoSEQ multiplex PCR; TCRdb's copy has only in-frame clones and lacks some. Of about 68,000 clones in the sample, roughly 92% were seen once. This specimen comes from a study of T cell changes during pregnancy in multiple sclerosis. The V call is TRBV7-9, the J call TRBJ1-5; D unresolved. The source is a female donor in good health, enrolled as a control in a pregnancy study. This specimen consisted of peripheral blood, obtained after pregnancy. The CDR3 here is CASSLGGGQPQHF. CDR3 DNA: TGTGCCAGCAGCTTAGGAGGCGGTCAGCCCCAGCATTTT. Looking up the rest from reference TRBV7-9 and TRBJ1-5 gives the full variable domain: DTGVSQNPRHKITKRGQNVTFRCDPISEHNRLYWYRQTLGQGPEFLTYFQNEAQLEKSRLLSDRFSAERPKGSFSTLEIQRTEQGDSAMYLCASSLGGGQPQHFGDGTRLSIL.